This entry lists 32 T cell receptor beta chains sequenced from one sample in a study of T cell responses to AZD1222 COVID-19 vaccine. Only in-frame clones appear in the TCRdb table, and some are missing; sequencing was by immunoSEQ multiplex PCR. Of approximately 150,000 clones in the sample, roughly nine tenths are singletons; the top ten hold 1.5% to 2%. Source: peripheral blood, taken on day 0 of AZD1222 vaccination. The origin of the receptors is an adult in good health.

The genes are TRBV2 and TRBJ1-5; 7 bases map to TRBD1. The CDR3 is made up of 14 amino acids. Trimming at V came to 3 bases and at J to 7 bases, leaving 6 bases not matched to a gene. Germline CDR1 SNHLY, CDR2 FYNNEI. The DNA of the CDR3 is TGTGCCAGCAGTGATGTAACAGGGGCCCAGCCCCAGCATTTT. Translated, it gives CASSDVTGAQPQHF.

The V call is TRBV28, the J call TRBJ2-7; D is unclear. Between the trimmed V and J ends, which lost 4 bases and 5 bases, there was a span of 9 bases. Germline V gene sequence: CDR1 MDHEN, CDR2 SYDVKM. This CDR3 is 12 amino acids long. The CDR3 nucleotides are TGTGCCAGCAGTTCCGCCTTCAACGAGCAGTACTTC. Translated, it gives CASSSAFNEQYF. Using reference TRBV28 and TRBJ2-7 for the parts outside the CDR3, the full variable domain is DVKVTQSSRYLVKRTGEKVFLECVQDMDHENMFWYRQDPGLGLRLIYFSYDVKMKEKGDIPEGYSVSREKKERFSLILESASTNQTSMYLCASSSAFNEQYFGPGTRLTVT.

V is TRBV30 and J is TRBJ1-1, with D tentatively TRBD1 (6 bases). The CDR3 has 13 residues. V was pared by 3 bases and J by 1 base, with 9 bases between. Looked up from germline, CDR1 is GTSNPN and CDR2 is SVGIG (reference sequence). The CDR3 loop is CAWRGGGNTEAFF. The CDR3 region has the DNA TGTGCCTGGAGGGGGGGCGGGAACACTGAAGCTTTCTTT.

The rearrangement uses TRBV28 and TRBJ2-7; D tentatively fits TRBD1 or TRBD2 (5 bases each). The CDR3 totals 13 residues. The V gene lost 2 bases and the J gene lost 3 bases, with 8 bases spanning the gap. The germline V gene has CDR1 MDHEN and CDR2 SYDVKM. The CDR3: CASSLGGGYEQYF. The CDR3 region has the DNA TGTGCCAGCAGTTTAGGTGGGGGCTACGAGCAGTACTTC.

V and J are TRBV5-3 and TRBJ1-5; 8 nucleotides line up with TRBD1. TRBV5-3 is an open reading frame whose function is uncertain. J gave up 0 bases and V 4 bases, and 6 bases lay outside the gene matches. The CDR3 extends over 16 amino acids. In nucleotides, the CDR3 is TGTGCCAGAAGCCGTGGACAGGGCCCTAGCAATCAGCCCCAGCATTTT. This sequence encodes CARSRGQGPSNQPQHF.

This chain uses TRBV12-3 or TRBV12-4 with TRBJ1-5; unclear D gene. CDR3 size: 13 residues. The V and J ends lost 2 bases and 7 bases respectively, with 9 bases between them. As DNA, the CDR3 is TGTGCCAGCAGTTTAAACAGTGGCCAGCCCCAGCATTTT. Amino acid sequence: CASSLNSGQPQHF.

V usage is TRBV7-2 and J usage is TRBJ2-7, with D perhaps TRBD1 (5 bases). V was clipped by 5 bases and J by 3 bases, with 20 bases between them. This CDR3 is built from 16 residues. In germline, CDR1 is SGHTA, CDR2 FQGNSA. DNA for the CDR3: TGTGCCAGCAGCCCACAGACAGTGTCCCAAAACTACGAGCAGTACTTC. Translation: CASSPQTVSQNYEQYF.

The CDR3 spells CAWSVTGDTEAFF. The DNA for the CDR3 is TGTGCCTGGAGTGTCACAGGGGACACTGAAGCTTTCTTT. This chain uses TRBV30 with TRBJ1-1, with 7 nucleotides matching TRBD1. V was clipped by 0 bases and J by 3 bases; unmatched bases: 1. Germline CDR1 reads GTSNPN; CDR2 reads SVGIG (reference sequence). This CDR3 is built from 13 residues. The whole variable domain, remainder taken from reference TRBV30 and TRBJ1-1, is SQTIHQWPATLVQPVGSPLSLECTVEGTSNPNLYWYRQAAGRGLQLLFYSVGIGQISSEVPQNLSASRPQDRQFILSSKKLLLSDSGFYLCAWSVTGDTEAFFGQGTRLTVV.

This clone was observed a single time. This chain links TRBV10-2 with TRBJ2-1; 8 bases are a match to TRBD2. Germline lookup yields CDR1 WSHSY and CDR2 SAAADI. This CDR3 has 15 residues. The ends lost 2 bases at V and 10 bases at J; junction bases unmatched: 10. This CDR3 is CASSEGGGLPGEQFF. CDR3 nucleotide sequence: TGCGCCAGCAGTGAGGGCGGGGGGCTACCCGGGGAGCAGTTCTTC.

This chain joins TRBV7-2 and TRBJ2-3, with 8 bases fitting TRBD2. CDR1 is SGHTA, CDR2 FQGNSA, per germline. The CDR3 is 17 residues long. V was pared by 5 bases and J by 5 bases, with 15 bases of the junction left unmatched. This CDR3 is CASSPQWDGGAIDTQYF. The CDR3 nucleotides are TGTGCCAGCAGCCCCCAGTGGGACGGGGGGGCGATAGATACGCAGTATTTT.

The J gene is TRBJ1-1, the V gene TRBV5-1, with TRBD1 matching over 8 bases. V shed 3 bases and J 1 base; nucleotides not matched to a gene: 2. CDR3 size: 14 residues. Germline V gives CDR1 SGHRS, CDR2 YFSETQ. CDR3 amino acids: CASSSGTGNTEAFF. In DNA form, the CDR3 reads TGCGCCAGCAGCTCAGGGACAGGGAACACTGAAGCTTTCTTT.

V gene TRBV5-1 combines with J gene TRBJ2-2; D remains ambiguous. Germline-derived CDR1 and CDR2 are SGHRS and YFSETQ. The CDR3 has 14 residues. The V and J ends lost 7 bases and 2 bases respectively, with 12 bases between them. The chain's CDR3 is CASSLTDNTGELFF. The CDR3, as DNA: TGCGCCAGCTCTCTGACGGATAACACCGGGGAGCTGTTTTTT.

This clone was detected only once. The rearrangement joins TRBV10-3 to TRBJ1-5; TRBD1 matches at 7 bases. The CDR3 is made up of 13 amino acids. Germline CDR1 ENHRY, CDR2 SYGVKD. Germline trimming cut 9 bases from V and 1 base from J; bases unmatched to any gene: 3. In DNA form, the CDR3 reads TGTGCCATGGGAGGGGGCAGCAATCAGCCCCAGCATTTT. This codes for CAMGGGSNQPQHF.

The V gene is TRBV4-3, the J gene TRBJ1-2; D may be TRBD1 (6 bases). The CDR3 extends over 16 amino acids. The germline CDR1 and CDR2 sequences are LGHNA and YSLEER. Trimming removed 2 bases from V and 8 bases from J, with 21 bases in between. The CDR3 is CASSQNHLTGFQGYTF. Here the CDR3 DNA reads TGCGCCAGCAGCCAAAACCATCTGACAGGTTTTCAAGGCTACACCTTC.

V usage is TRBV10-1 and J usage is TRBJ2-2; 7 positions agree with TRBD1. Germline V gene data show CDR1 as WNHNN and CDR2 as SYGVQD (reference sequence). Losses at the gene ends were 5 bases for V and 1 base for J; bases not matched to a gene: 1. This CDR3 has 14 residues. CDR3 in amino acids: CASSRTGNTGELFF. The CDR3 DNA follows: TGCGCCAGCAGTCGGACAGGGAACACCGGGGAGCTGTTTTTT.

This chain connects TRBV5-5 to TRBJ2-5, with D tentatively TRBD1 or TRBD2 (5 bases each). In germline, CDR1 is SGHKS, CDR2 YYEKEE (reference sequence). There are 16 residues in the CDR3. Deletions cut 4 bases from V and 4 bases from J, with 20 bases between. The CDR3 spells CASSPQTASAGETQYF. For the CDR3, the DNA is TGTGCCAGCAGCCCACAGACAGCCTCGGCGGGAGAGACCCAGTACTTC. Drawing the rest from reference TRBV5-5 and TRBJ2-5, the complete variable domain is DAGVTQSPTHLIKTRGQQVTLRCSPISGHKSVSWYQQVLGQGPQFIFQYYEKEERGRGNFPDRFSARQFPNYSSELNVNALLLGDSALYLCASSPQTASAGETQYFGPGTRLLVL.

The chain is built from TRBV7-8 and TRBJ2-1; TRBD2 agrees at 8 bases. Germline values: CDR1 SGHVS, CDR2 FQNEAQ. This CDR3 contains 16 residues. V shed 7 bases and J 6 bases; nucleotides not matched to a gene: 14. This CDR3 is CASTETRGGRSNEQFF. CDR3 coding DNA: TGTGCCAGCACCGAGACACGGGGGGGCCGATCCAATGAGCAGTTCTTC.

The rearrangement links TRBV5-1 to TRBJ2-5, with 12 bases lining up with TRBD1. CDR1 is SGHRS and CDR2 is YFSETQ in the germline V gene. This CDR3 comprises 17 residues. Trimming took 2 bases from V and 9 from J; bases not matched to a gene: 14. CDR3 coding DNA: TGCGCCAGCAGCTTACCGGGACAGGGGGCCCAAATCGCGTCCCAGTACTTC. Its translation: CASSLPGQGAQIASQYF.

The chain employs TRBV7-2 and TRBJ1-5; TRBD1 matches 7 bases. The CDR3 is 15 residues long. The J segment lost 4 bases and the V segment lost 5 bases, leaving 8 bases of the junction unmatched. Germline CDR1 SGHTA, CDR2 FQGNSA. The CDR3 loop reads CASSERGTENQPQHF. The CDR3 DNA reads TGTGCCAGCAGCGAAAGGGGGACAGAAAATCAGCCCCAGCATTTT.

The chain joins TRBV5-1 to TRBJ1-4; TRBD1 aligns across 7 bases. The CDR3 spans 15 residues. Per the germline V gene, CDR1 is SGHRS and CDR2 is YFSETQ. V shed 0 bases and J 8 bases; nucleotides not matched to a gene: 7. CDR3 sequence reads: CASSLGDRVGEKLFF. The DNA for the CDR3 is TGCGCCAGCAGCTTGGGCGACAGGGTCGGCGAAAAACTGTTTTTT. Full variable domain (missing parts from reference TRBV5-1 and TRBJ1-4): KAGVTQTPRYLIKTRGQQVTLSCSPISGHRSVSWYQQTPGQGLQFLFEYFSETQRNKGNFPGRFSGRQFSNSRSEMNVSTLELGDSALYLCASSLGDRVGEKLFFGSGTQLSVL.

The genes are TRBV25-1 and TRBJ1-4; 7 nucleotides agree with TRBD1. The trim removed 6 bases at V and 5 bases at J, leaving 3 bases unmatched. Germline CDR1 and CDR2: MGHDK and SYGVNS. The CDR3 totals 13 residues. The DNA for the CDR3 is TGTGCCAGCAGAGGGGGCCCGAATGAAAAACTGTTTTTT. The encoded protein is CASRGGPNEKLFF.

In this sample, this clone turned up once. V gene TRBV7-2 combines with J gene TRBJ1-2, with 11 nucleotides matching TRBD1. V shed 3 bases, J shed 6 bases, and the junction held 6 bases outside the gene matches. Germline values: CDR1 SGHTA, CDR2 FQGNSA. The CDR3 loop spans 15 amino acids. The CDR3 sequence: CASSFLRTGGHGYTF. CDR3 sequence (DNA): TGTGCCAGCAGCTTCCTGAGGACAGGGGGCCATGGCTACACCTTC.

The chain joins TRBV2 to TRBJ2-1; D might be TRBD1 or TRBD2, each matching 5 bases. The CDR3 loop spans 15 amino acids. Germline CDR1 and CDR2: SNHLY and FYNNEI. The germline V and J ends were trimmed by 3 bases and 2 bases, with 11 bases remaining between them. CDR3 sequence (DNA): TGTGCCAGCAGTGACGGGGCTCATGCCTACAATGAGCAGTTCTTC. This gives the protein CASSDGAHAYNEQFF.

The chain recombines TRBV2 with TRBJ1-4; a weak D match, TRBD1 (5 bases). Germline V gene sequence: CDR1 SNHLY, CDR2 FYNNEI. The CDR3 has 15 amino acids. V lost 3 bases and J lost 7, with 15 bases in between. The chain's CDR3 is CASSERGGAGEKLFF. CDR3 nucleotide sequence: TGTGCCAGCAGTGAGCGGGGAGGGGCAGGTGAAAAACTGTTTTTT.

The rearrangement links TRBV6-5 to TRBJ1-6; D call uncertain. The V end was cut by 7 bases, the J end by 1 base, with 8 bases between. Germline CDR1 reads MNHEY; CDR2 reads SVGAGI. This CDR3 comprises 14 residues. CDR3 in amino acids: CASTSVSYNSPLHF. The CDR3 DNA sequence: TGTGCCAGCACCTCGGTTTCCTATAATTCACCCCTCCACTTT.

The chain links TRBV19 to TRBJ1-1, with D possibly TRBD1 on 6 matching bases. V was trimmed by 0 bases and J by 11 bases, leaving 13 bases between them. The CDR3 sequence is 13 residues long. The germline CDR1 and CDR2 sequences are LNHDA and SQIVND (reference sequence). CDR3 amino acids: CASSIEGGLGAFF. In nucleotides, the CDR3 is TGTGCCAGTAGTATAGAAGGGGGGCTCGGGGCTTTCTTT.

The chain carries TRBV19 and TRBJ1-2, with D perhaps matching TRBD1 (6 bases). V was clipped by 3 bases and J by 9 bases, with 17 bases between them. Germline V lookup: CDR1 LNHDA, CDR2 SQIVND (reference sequence). CDR3 length equals 14 residues. The CDR3 reads CASSMEGVPRSYTF. DNA of the CDR3: TGTGCCAGTAGTATGGAGGGGGTCCCTCGTAGCTACACCTTC.

This chain connects TRBV11-2 to TRBJ2-7; TRBD1 agrees at 8 bases. After removal of 5 bases from V and 3 bases from J, the junction contained 12 bases not matched to a gene. The germline V gene encodes CDR1 SGHAT and CDR2 FQNNGV. This CDR3 comprises 16 residues. In nucleotides, the CDR3 is TGTGCCAGCAGCATTGAGACCGGGACAGGCCGCTACGAGCAGTACTTC. It specifies CASSIETGTGRYEQYF.

V gene TRBV24-1 combines with J gene TRBJ1-2, with D possibly TRBD1 on 5 matching bases. Germline-derived CDR1 and CDR2 are KGHDR and SFDVKD. V lost 6 bases to trimming and J lost 9 bases, with 13 bases between them. The CDR3 has 12 residues. The CDR3 region has the DNA TGTGCCACCAGTATGAGGGGCTGGAGCTACACCTTC. This encodes CATSMRGWSYTF.

The V and J genes are TRBV7-2 and TRBJ1-1; D possibly corresponds to TRBD1 (5 bases). With 2 bases removed from V and 8 bases from J, the gap between germline ends came to 24 bases. The CDR3 contains 17 residues. CDR1 is SGHTA and CDR2 is FQGNSA in the germline V gene. CDR3 sequence: CASSLLAGLGSVSEAFF. CDR3 nucleotide sequence: TGTGCCAGCAGCTTACTTGCAGGGCTGGGTAGTGTCTCAGAAGCTTTCTTT.

This chain joins TRBV11-2 and TRBJ2-1; D ambiguous. V dropped 6 bases and J dropped 5 bases, with 8 bases sitting between them. Germline-derived CDR1 and CDR2 are SGHAT and FQNNGV. There are 12 residues in the CDR3. The CDR3 reads CASSKANNEQFF. For the CDR3, the DNA is TGTGCCAGCAGTAAAGCCAACAATGAGCAGTTCTTC.

The chain carries TRBV27 and TRBJ2-4; the D gene is possibly TRBD2 (5 bases). CDR1 MNHEY and CDR2 SMNVEV come from the germline V gene (reference sequence). V dropped 3 bases and J dropped 6 bases, with 9 bases sitting between them. The length of the CDR3 is 13 residues. The CDR3, as DNA: TGTGCCAGCAGTTTTGGTGGACTAAACATTCAGTACTTC. Its translation is CASSFGGLNIQYF.